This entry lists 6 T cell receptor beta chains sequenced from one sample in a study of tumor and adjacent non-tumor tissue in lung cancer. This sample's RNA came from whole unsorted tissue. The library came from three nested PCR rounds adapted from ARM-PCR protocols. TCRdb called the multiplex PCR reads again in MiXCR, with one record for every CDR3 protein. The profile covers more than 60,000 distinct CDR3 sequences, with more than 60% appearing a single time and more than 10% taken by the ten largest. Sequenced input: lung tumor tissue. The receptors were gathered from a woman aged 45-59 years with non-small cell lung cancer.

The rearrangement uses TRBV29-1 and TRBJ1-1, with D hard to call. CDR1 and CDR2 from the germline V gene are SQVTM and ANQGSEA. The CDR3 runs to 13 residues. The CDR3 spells CGAGRPMSTEAFF. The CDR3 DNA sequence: TGCGGCGCTGGCCGGCCTATGAGCACTGAAGCTTTCTTT.

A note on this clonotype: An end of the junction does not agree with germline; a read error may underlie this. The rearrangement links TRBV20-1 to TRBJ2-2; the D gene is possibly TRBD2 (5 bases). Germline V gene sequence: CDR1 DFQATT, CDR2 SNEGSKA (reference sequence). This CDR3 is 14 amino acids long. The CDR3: CSASNDANTGELVF. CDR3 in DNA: TGCAGTGCTAGCAACGACGCAAACACCGGGGAGCTGGTTTTT.

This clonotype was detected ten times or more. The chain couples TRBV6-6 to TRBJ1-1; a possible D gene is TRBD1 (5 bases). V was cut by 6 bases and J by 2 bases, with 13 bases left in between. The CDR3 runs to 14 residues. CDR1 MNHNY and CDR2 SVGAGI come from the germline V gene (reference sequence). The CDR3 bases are TGTGCCAGCAGCCCCGGGACGGCTAACACTGAAGCTTTCTTT. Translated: CASSPGTANTEAFF.

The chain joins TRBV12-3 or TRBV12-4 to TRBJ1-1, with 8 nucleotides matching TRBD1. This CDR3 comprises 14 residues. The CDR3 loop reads CVSRYRGIDTEAFF. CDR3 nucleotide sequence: TGTGTTAGCAGGTACAGGGGGATTGACACTGAAGCTTTCTTT.

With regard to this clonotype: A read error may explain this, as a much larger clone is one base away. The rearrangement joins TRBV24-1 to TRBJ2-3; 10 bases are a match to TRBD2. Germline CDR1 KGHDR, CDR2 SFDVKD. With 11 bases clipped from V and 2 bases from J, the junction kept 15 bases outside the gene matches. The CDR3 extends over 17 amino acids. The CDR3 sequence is CAISGGSGTSATDTQYF. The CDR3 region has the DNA TGTGCCATCAGCGGGGGGTCGGGGACTAGCGCCACAGATACGCAGTATTTT.

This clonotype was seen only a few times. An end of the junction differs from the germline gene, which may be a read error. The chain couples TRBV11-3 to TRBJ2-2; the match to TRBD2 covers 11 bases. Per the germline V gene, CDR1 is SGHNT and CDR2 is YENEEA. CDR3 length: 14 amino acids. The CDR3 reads CASSLAGGTGEPFF. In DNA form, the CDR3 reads TGTGCCAGCAGCCTAGCGGGGGGTACCGGCGAGCCGTTTTTT.